These 5 T cell receptor beta chains were sequenced from one sample in a study of shared clonotypes between healthy human individuals. Clones were read by immunoSEQ multiplex PCR, and TCRdb kept only the in-frame ones, dropping some. This table has about 2.4 million clones, approximately 94% appearing once. The source material was naive CD4+ T cells from PBMCs. Described subset: CD45RA+ positively selected. The receptors come from a man between 18 and 29 years old in good health. Some clones in this sample may be carry-over from other donors' samples.

The V and J genes are TRBV23-1 and TRBJ1-4, with D unclear. TRBV23-1 is known as an ORF, though its function is uncertain. Trimming took 0 bases from V and 4 from J, leaving 12 bases between them. The CDR3 extends over 16 amino acids. DNA of the CDR3: TGCGCCAGCAGTCAATCCTCCACGGAGTATAATGAAAAACTGTTTTTT. Protein product: CASSQSSTEYNEKLFF.

The chain carries TRBV7-2 and TRBJ1-5, with a tentative D call TRBD1 (5 bases). Germline assignment: CDR1 SGHTA and CDR2 FQGNSA. CDR3 size: 17 residues. V was pared by 1 base and J by 0 bases, with 13 bases between. The CDR3 DNA reads TGTGCCAGCAGCTTAGGAGAGGGGTACTCTAGCAATCAGCCCCAGCATTTT. It translates to CASSLGEGYSSNQPQHF.

The J gene is TRBJ1-2, the V gene TRBV5-1; TRBD1 is a possible D gene (6 bases). CDR1 and CDR2 from the germline V gene are SGHRS and YFSETQ. Trimming pared 4 bases from V and 5 bases from J, leaving 15 bases between. The CDR3 sequence is 14 residues long. The CDR3 reads CASSPGDRYYGYTF. DNA of the CDR3: TGCGCCAGCAGCCCAGGGGACCGATATTATGGCTACACCTTC. The full variable domain, rest sourced from reference TRBV5-1 and TRBJ1-2, is KAGVTQTPRYLIKTRGQQVTLSCSPISGHRSVSWYQQTPGQGLQFLFEYFSETQRNKGNFPGRFSGRQFSNSRSEMNVSTLELGDSALYLCASSPGDRYYGYTFGSGTRLTVV.

The CDR3 region has the DNA TGTGCCAGCAGCCGGCCCCTCGACTCTCGCCCCGGGGAGCTGTTTTTT. Amino acids: CASSRPLDSRPGELFF. The V call is TRBV7-6, the J call TRBJ2-2; D not resolved. The CDR3 loop spans 16 amino acids. CDR1 and CDR2 from the germline V gene are SGHVS and FNYEAQ. Trimming shortened V by 5 bases and J by 6 bases, and 19 bases separated the two germline ends.

This rearrangement joins TRBV11-2 to TRBJ2-5, with TRBD2 matching over 7 bases. Unmatched junction bases numbered 13, after V lost 4 bases and J lost 5 bases. This CDR3 spans 16 amino acids. Germline CDR1 is SGHAT and CDR2 is FQNNGV. The CDR3 region has the DNA TGTGCCAGCAGCTACTATTTTGAGGCCGGGAGGGAGACCCAGTACTTC. This codes for CASSYYFEAGRETQYF.